This TCR beta chain was sequenced in a study of blood T cell repertoires in COVID-19. The overall study: Samples taken during acute and convalescent COVID-19 were collected in the United States, Italy and Spain. PBMCs, B-cell-depleted T cells, or T cells provided the cDNA or gDNA that made up the material.

Per the authors' pipeline: Amplifying reference gene primers gave estimates of nucleated cell counts. TCRdb's table, derived via immunoSEQ multiplex PCR, lists solely in-frame clones and lacks some. V, J and clone size derive from that table, while D and trimming were established from the DNA sequence. The sample has 100,000 or so clones, roughly 77% seen once; the top ten hold about an eighth. CDR1 and CDR2 (germline): KGHSH, LQKENI. CDR3 size: 15 residues. V was shortened by 3 bases and J by 5 bases, with 17 bases between the two germline ends. V gene TRBV18 combines with J gene TRBJ2-7, with D maybe TRBD1 (5 bases). This TCR derives from a human donor in a cohort sampled during active COVID-19. What was sequenced was peripheral blood. The CDR3 coding sequence is TGTGCCAGCTCACCCGCAAATTCCAGGGCGGACGAGCAGTACTTC. Protein sequence: CASSPANSRADEQYF.